This T cell receptor (beta chain) was profiled in a study of T cells in localized non-small cell lung cancer. General observations from the study: Without multi-region sequencing, intratumor heterogeneity could not be excluded. Elevated blood T cell density was associated with longer overall survival. Uninvolved adjacent lung showed the highest T cell clonality, exceeding tumor.

CDR3 size: 13 residues. Trimming took 1 base from V and 3 from J, leaving 6 bases between them. Germline CDR1 is SGHNT and CDR2 is YENEEA. To note about this clone: Its antigen is unknown.

Some clones are missing from TCRdb's copy, which holds only in-frame ones; the method was immunoSEQ multiplex PCR. The repertoire holds roughly 25,000 clones, approximately 84% seen once, with 25% to 35% in the top ten. Here the sequenced sample was peripheral blood, taken before any cancer treatment. J is TRBJ1-1 and V is TRBV11-3; D gene uncertain. This clonotype was obtained from an older male donor with stage I squamous cell lung carcinoma. The CDR3 here is CASSLVSYTEAFF. CDR3 sequence (DNA): TGTGCCAGCAGCTTAGTAAGTTACACTGAAGCTTTCTTT.